This T cell receptor beta chain came from a study of blood T cell repertoires in COVID-19 (TCRdb year 2020). Background for the entire study: Samples from collaborators originated in the United States, Italy and Spain and spanned both the acute and convalescent phases of COVID-19. The prospective study material was composed of cDNA or gDNA derived from T cells, B-cell-depleted T cells, or PBMCs. Subjects who had been exposed to COVID-19, were actively infected with it, or had recovered from it provided the deeply sampled blood TCRbeta repertoires that made up the dataset. The repertoires were released in a freely available public database meant as a resource for research on the immune response to SARS-CoV-2. The samples were drawn from two sources: the first 160 participants of the ongoing ImmuneRACE study, and 950 to 1,500 subjects contributed by 6 global collaborators. Sample metadata almost always included a de-identified subject ID, COVID-19 status, age in years and sex. Where HLA class I and class II types were available, the types were taken from metadata supplied by the sample provider, not from assay-based typing.

The immunoSEQ Assay, a bias-controlled multiplex PCR, was used to amplify TCRbeta CDR3 regions from genomic DNA. Per the original workflow: The number of nucleated cells in each sample was estimated from the amplification of reference gene primers within the assay. To quantify the absolute abundance of each unique TCRbeta CDR3 rearrangement, sequence reads were collapsed and filtered. Productive Simpson clonality was computed per sample as the square root of Simpson's diversity index over productive rearrangements. Drawn from immuneACCESS, this table holds only the in-frame rearrangements with V and J called that TCRdb kept. Clones are partly lost; checked studies trace under half to an unresolved V gene and leave the rest unexplained. That table furnishes V, J and clone size, whereas the DNA furnished D and trimming. The sample profile shows more than 250,000 clones; roughly 80% of them were found once. Clones ranked in the top ten supply over 4% of the sample.

In the prospective study, participants were 18 to 89 years old, resided in about 25 geographic areas of the United States, and were enrolled through a virtual design. In the prospective study, participants were assigned to cohorts based on the clinical history participants reported in a screening survey and a study questionnaire. Exposed participants were defined as having been in contact with someone with a PCR-confirmed or clinician-diagnosed COVID-19 case within 2 weeks of study entry. In the prospective study, whole blood, serum and a nasopharyngeal or oropharyngeal swab were collected from each participant by mobile phlebotomists. Over a roughly 2-month period, participants in the prospective study had the option of providing additional blood draws and questionnaires. Before DNA extraction, blood samples from the prospective study were shipped at room temperature or frozen. Paper-wide results and their limitations: The amount of clinical and demographic metadata varied by source and participant and was provided uncurated.

Turning to this clone: What this receptor recognizes is not known. No base quality information exists; no much larger clone differs at one position.

V loses 1 base, J loses 4 bases, and the germline ends lie 7 bases apart. The germline V gene encodes CDR1 LNHNV and CDR2 YYDKDF (reference sequence). The CDR3 spans 14 residues, from the cysteine through the phenylalanine. Solely the CDR3 DNA is kept, with 42 bases framed from the first base. What was sequenced was PBMCs or T cells enriched from blood (not recorded which). The chain is made from TRBV15 and TRBJ1-4, with no confidently assigned D gene. The receptor was derived from a man aged 40-49 years who had been exposed to COVID-19. The CDR3 is CATSRVQNNEKLFF. The sequenced DNA: TGTGCCACCAGCAGAGTCCAGAATAATGAAAAACTGTTTTTT.